The 4 T cell receptor beta chains reported below all come from one sample, sequenced in a study of PD-L1 blockade in urothelial cancer. Here immunoSEQ multiplex PCR was the method, and the copy in TCRdb shows in-frame clones only, minus some. The sample consists of tens of thousands of clones, 65% to 90% of them appearing once. The time point denotes: peripheral blood 6 weeks after treatment start. This material consisted of PBMCs, taken around atezolizumab (anti-PD-L1) treatment. All receptors derive from a man between 60 and 75 years old with urothelial cancer.

The chain links TRBV7-9 to TRBJ2-3; a possible D gene is TRBD1 (7 bases). The CDR3 consists of 16 residues. CDR1 and CDR2 from the germline V gene are SEHNR and FQNEAQ (reference sequence). V was cut by 5 bases and J by 6 bases, with 21 bases left in between. CDR3 sequence: CASSPGIQGGLDTQYF. The CDR3 nucleotides are TGTGCCAGCAGCCCTGGTATCCAGGGGGGATTGGATACGCAGTATTTT. Full variable domain (outside the CDR3, taken from reference TRBV7-9 and TRBJ2-3): DTGVSQNPRHKITKRGQNVTFRCDPISEHNRLYWYRQTLGQGPEFLTYFQNEAQLEKSRLLSDRFSAERPKGSFSTLEIQRTEQGDSAMYLCASSPGIQGGLDTQYFGPGTRLTVL.

The chain carries TRBV6-1 and TRBJ1-4, with 7 bases fitting TRBD1. This CDR3 region has 14 residues. The junction had 0 bases not matched to a gene; V was cut back by 3 bases and J by 2 bases. CDR1 and CDR2 from the germline V gene are MNHNS and SASEGT. CDR3 DNA: TGTGCCAGCAGTGAGACAGGGACTAATGAAAAACTGTTTTTT. Its translation is CASSETGTNEKLFF.

The chain uses TRBV21-1 and TRBJ1-1. TRBV21-1 is a pseudogene segment. There are 14 residues in the CDR3. The CDR3 DNA follows: TGTGCCAGCAGCTTCCCGGGGGGCCCTGGGGAAGCTTTCTTT. Translating it yields CASSFPGGPGEAFF.

The sample holds one count of this clone. The chain couples TRBV14 to TRBJ2-2, with 7 bases lining up with TRBD1. Germline-derived CDR1 and CDR2 are SGHDN and FVKESK. V lost 6 bases, J lost 6 bases, and 7 bases stayed unmatched. The CDR3 is 14 residues long. Here the CDR3 DNA reads TGTGCCAGCAGTCCCGGAGACAGGGCCGGGGAGCTGTTTTTT. This encodes CASSPGDRAGELFF.